A single sample is the source of the 13 T cell receptor beta chains below, sequenced in a study of shared clonotypes between healthy human individuals. CD45RO-negative CD8 cells positively selected for CCR7 made up the naive population, which excluded terminally differentiated effector memory CD45RA+ cells. The assay was immunoSEQ multiplex PCR, and TCRdb's table has in-frame clones only and misses some. Among hundreds of thousands of clones listed, roughly 96% were seen once. The sample was naive CD8+ T cells sorted from blood. Every receptor here comes from a woman aged 25 to 39 in good health.

The chain joins TRBV19 to TRBJ2-7, with no clear D. In germline, CDR1 is LNHDA, CDR2 SQIVND (reference sequence). Deletions cut 3 bases from V and 3 bases from J, with 12 bases between. There are 14 residues in the CDR3. The CDR3 is CASSITWADYEQYF. The CDR3 DNA sequence: TGTGCCAGTAGTATTACTTGGGCAGACTACGAGCAGTACTTC.

The chain recombines TRBV19 with TRBJ1-4; D possibly corresponds to TRBD1 (5 bases). This CDR3 region has 14 residues. The V gene's germline CDR1 is LNHDA and CDR2 SQIVND (reference sequence). V dropped 4 bases and J dropped 7 bases, with 13 bases sitting between them. For the CDR3, the DNA is TGTGCCAGTAGTAACAGGTTTGGTGGTGAAAAACTGTTTTTT. It specifies CASSNRFGGEKLFF.

The chain has TRBV5-6 and TRBJ2-1; D might be TRBD1 or TRBD2, each matching 5 bases. The germline CDR1 and CDR2 sequences are SGHDT and YYEEEE. The CDR3 runs to 13 residues. V was pared by 2 bases and J by 8 bases, with 11 bases between. The CDR3, as DNA: TGTGCCAGCAGCTTCCCCGAGGGGTATGAGCAGTTCTTC. Its protein product is CASSFPEGYEQFF.

The rearrangement joins TRBV4-2 to TRBJ2-7; unclear D gene. V lost 0 bases and J 3 bases, leaving 3 bases between the germline ends. Germline CDR1 and CDR2: LGHNA and YNFKEQ. The CDR3 is 12 residues long. CDR3 DNA: TGTGCCAGCAGCCAAGATAACTACGAGCAGTACTTC. Amino acid sequence: CASSQDNYEQYF.

The V call is TRBV19, the J call TRBJ2-3; D is possibly TRBD2 (5 bases). The CDR3 has 13 residues. CDR1 is LNHDA and CDR2 is SQIVND in the germline V gene (reference sequence). V lost 5 bases and J lost 6, with 12 bases in between. The CDR3 loop is CASSHGVPDTQYF. CDR3 nucleotides: TGTGCCAGTAGTCACGGGGTCCCGGATACGCAGTATTTT. Based on the CDR3 plus reference TRBV19 and TRBJ2-3, the full variable domain is DGGITQSPKYLFRKEGQNVTLSCEQNLNHDAMYWYRQDPGQGLRLIYYSQIVNDFQKGDIAEGYSVSREKKESFPLTVTSAQKNPTAFYLCASSHGVPDTQYFGPGTRLTVL.

The gene calls are TRBV5-4 and TRBJ1-2; 9 nucleotides agree with TRBD1. Trimming cost V 7 bases and J 7 bases; bases outside gene matches: 8. The CDR3 runs to 13 residues. CDR1 SGHNT and CDR2 YYREEE come from the germline V gene (reference sequence). CDR3 amino acids: CASSFTGGVGYTF. Here the CDR3 DNA reads TGTGCCAGCTCATTTACAGGGGGCGTTGGCTACACCTTC. The full variable domain, completed using reference TRBV5-4 and TRBJ1-2, is ETGVTQSPTHLIKTRGQQVTLRCSSQSGHNTVSWYQQALGQGPQFIFQYYREEENGRGNFPPRFSGLQFPNYSSELNVNALELDDSALYLCASSFTGGVGYTFGSGTRLTVV.

The chain recombines TRBV2 with TRBJ2-1; D gene unclear. CDR3 length: 11 residues. Trimming cost V 6 bases and J 7 bases, with 7 bases left between them. The V gene's germline CDR1 is SNHLY and CDR2 FYNNEI. The CDR3 DNA sequence: TGTGCCAGCAGAGCTGTGAATGAGCAGTTCTTC. Translation gives CASRAVNEQFF.

This chain joins TRBV9 and TRBJ1-2; TRBD1 matches at 9 bases. Trimming removed 3 bases from V and 3 bases from J; junction bases left unmatched: 6. This CDR3 has 15 residues. Germline assignment: CDR1 SGDLS and CDR2 YYNGEE. CDR3 amino acids: CASSGWDREDYGYTF. The CDR3 nucleotides are TGTGCCAGCAGCGGATGGGACAGGGAGGACTATGGCTACACCTTC.

The chain couples TRBV25-1 to TRBJ1-5; 9 nucleotides line up with TRBD1. CDR1 MGHDK and CDR2 SYGVNS come from the germline V gene. The V segment lost 5 bases and the J segment 6 bases; nucleotides outside the gene matches: 11. This CDR3 has 16 residues. The CDR3: CASSLNHPGQGQPQHF. CDR3 DNA sequence: TGTGCCAGCAGTCTAAACCATCCGGGACAGGGTCAGCCCCAGCATTTT.

This rearrangement joins TRBV13 to TRBJ1-4; maybe TRBD1 (5 bases). Germline CDR1 is PRHDT and CDR2 is FYEKMQ (reference sequence). The V and J ends lost 6 bases and 4 bases respectively, with 9 bases between them. There are 13 residues in the CDR3. The CDR3 DNA reads TGTGCCAGCAGATGGGGGATTAATGAAAAACTGTTTTTT. As protein: CASRWGINEKLFF. The whole variable domain, remainder taken from reference TRBV13 and TRBJ1-4, is AAGVIQSPRHLIKEKRETATLKCYPIPRHDTVYWYQQGPGQDPQFLISFYEKMQSDKGSIPDRFSAQQFSDYHSELNMSSLELGDSALYFCASRWGINEKLFFGSGTQLSVL.

This clone came up once. The rearrangement uses TRBV13 and TRBJ1-2; TRBD1 matches at 8 bases. This CDR3 contains 14 residues. With V trimmed by 5 bases and J by 4 bases, 6 bases remained unmatched. Per germline, CDR1 PRHDT and CDR2 FYEKMQ (reference sequence). CDR3 nucleotide sequence: TGTGCCAGCAGCACCCGGACAGGGCGCTATGGCTACACCTTC. Encoded protein: CASSTRTGRYGYTF.

The V and J genes are TRBV5-1 and TRBJ2-2, with a possible D match to TRBD2 (5 bases). Germline CDR1 reads SGHRS; CDR2 reads YFSETQ. The CDR3 is 16 residues long. V was cut by 3 bases and J by 2 bases, with 14 bases left in between. CDR3 loop: CASSWTGIFNTGELFF. The CDR3 nucleotides are TGCGCCAGCAGCTGGACCGGGATCTTTAACACCGGGGAGCTGTTTTTT.

The chain has TRBV28 and TRBJ2-7; D is perhaps TRBD1 (5 bases). Germline-derived CDR1 and CDR2 are MDHEN and SYDVKM. The V end lost 4 bases, the J end lost 2 bases, and 12 bases lay between the germline ends. The CDR3 totals 14 residues. CDR3 coding DNA: TGTGCCAGCAGTTCCAGTGACAGTCCCTACGAGCAGTACTTC. It encodes CASSSSDSPYEQYF. Supplemented by reference TRBV28 and TRBJ2-7, the full variable domain reads DVKVTQSSRYLVKRTGEKVFLECVQDMDHENMFWYRQDPGLGLRLIYFSYDVKMKEKGDIPEGYSVSREKKERFSLILESASTNQTSMYLCASSSSDSPYEQYFGPGTRLTVT.